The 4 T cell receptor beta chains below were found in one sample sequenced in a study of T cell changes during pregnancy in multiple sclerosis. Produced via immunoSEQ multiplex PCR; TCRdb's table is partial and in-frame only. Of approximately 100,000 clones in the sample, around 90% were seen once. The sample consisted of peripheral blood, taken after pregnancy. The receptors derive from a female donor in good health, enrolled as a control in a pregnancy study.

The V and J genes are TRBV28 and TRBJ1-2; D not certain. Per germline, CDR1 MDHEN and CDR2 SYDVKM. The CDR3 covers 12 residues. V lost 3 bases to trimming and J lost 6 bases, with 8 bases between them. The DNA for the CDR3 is TGTGCCAGCAGTTTGGGCGGGGATGGCTACACCTTC. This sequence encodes CASSLGGDGYTF.

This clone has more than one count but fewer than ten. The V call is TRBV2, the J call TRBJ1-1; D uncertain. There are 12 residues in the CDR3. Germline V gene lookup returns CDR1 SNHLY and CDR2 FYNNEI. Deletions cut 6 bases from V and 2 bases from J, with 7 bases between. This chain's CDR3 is CASSLVNTEAFF. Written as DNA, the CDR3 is TGTGCCAGCAGCCTAGTTAACACTGAAGCTTTCTTT.

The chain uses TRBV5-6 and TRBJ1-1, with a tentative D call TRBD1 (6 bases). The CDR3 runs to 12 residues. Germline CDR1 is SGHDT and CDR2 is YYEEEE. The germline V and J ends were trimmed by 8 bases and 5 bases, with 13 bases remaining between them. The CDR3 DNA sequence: TGTGCCAGTACCCGGGGGGCTACTGAAGCTTTCTTT. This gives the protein CASTRGATEAFF.

The CDR3 sequence: CAISEYTGAYGYTF. Written as DNA, the CDR3 is TGTGCCATCAGCGAATACACAGGGGCCTATGGCTACACCTTC. This chain joins TRBV10-3 and TRBJ1-2; 7 bases match TRBD1. Germline V gene sequence: CDR1 ENHRY, CDR2 SYGVKD. V gave up 6 bases and J gave up 4 bases; unmatched junction bases: 8. This CDR3 is built from 14 residues.